This T cell receptor (beta chain) was captured in a study of blood T cell repertoires in COVID-19. Study-wide background: Both acute and convalescent COVID-19 samples were obtained from the United States, Italy and Spain. Sample material is recorded as cDNA or gDNA derived from T cells, B-cell-depleted T cells, or PBMCs.

Here immunoSEQ multiplex PCR was the method, and the copy in TCRdb shows in-frame clones only, minus some. The data show about 210,000 clones, with about four fifths seen just once and approximately 8% held by the top ten. Trimming pared 5 bases from V and 5 bases from J, leaving 9 bases between. CDR3 length equals 12 residues. Looked up from germline, CDR1 is SGHAT and CDR2 is FQNNGV. Sequenced sample: peripheral blood. This sequence joins TRBV11-2 and TRBJ1-2; D perhaps matches TRBD1 (6 bases). This receptor was obtained from a woman between 50 and 59 years old with active or convalescent COVID-19. CDR3 in amino acids: CASSQDRYGYTF. DNA of the CDR3: TGTGCCAGCAGCCAGGACAGATATGGCTACACCTTC.